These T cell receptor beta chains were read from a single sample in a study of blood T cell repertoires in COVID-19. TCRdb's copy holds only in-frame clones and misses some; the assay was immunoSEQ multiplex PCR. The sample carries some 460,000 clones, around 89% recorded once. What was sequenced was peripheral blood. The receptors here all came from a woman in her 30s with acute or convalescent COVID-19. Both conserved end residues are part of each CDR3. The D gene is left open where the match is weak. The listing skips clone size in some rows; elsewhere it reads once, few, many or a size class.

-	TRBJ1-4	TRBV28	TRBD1	CASTERQGLNEKLFF	TGTGCCAGCACCGAACGACAGGGGTTAAATGAAAAACTGTTTTTT
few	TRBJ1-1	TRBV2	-	CASRGVEAFF	TGTGCCAGCAGAGGGGTTGAAGCTTTCTTT
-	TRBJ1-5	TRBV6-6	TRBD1	CASSDRANQPQHF	TGTGCCAGCAGCGACAGGGCCAATCAGCCCCAGCATTTT
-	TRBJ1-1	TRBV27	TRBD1	CASSWTGNTEAFF	TGTGCCAGCAGTTGGACAGGCAACACTGAAGCTTTCTTT
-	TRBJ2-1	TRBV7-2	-	CASSPSAWREQFF	TGTGCCAGCAGCCCTAGCGCTTGGCGTGAGCAGTTCTTC
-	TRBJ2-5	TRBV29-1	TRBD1	CSVGIGQGQETQYF	TGCAGCGTGGGAATCGGACAGGGACAAGAGACCCAGTACTTC
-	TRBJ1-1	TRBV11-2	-	CASSLGRSGDTEAFF	TGTGCCAGCAGCTTAGGGAGGTCAGGGGACACTGAAGCTTTCTTT
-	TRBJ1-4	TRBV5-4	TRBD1	CASSSQGARGKLFF	TGTGCCAGCAGCTCGCAGGGGGCGCGGGGAAAACTGTTTTTT
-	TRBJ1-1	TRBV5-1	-	CASSLAVGRAATEAFF	TGCGCCAGCAGCTTGGCCGTCGGCAGGGCGGCCACTGAAGCTTTCTTT
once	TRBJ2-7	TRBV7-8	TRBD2	CASSLIFATSGGYEQYF	TGTGCCAGCAGCTTAATTTTTGCCACTAGCGGGGGTTACGAGCAGTACTTC
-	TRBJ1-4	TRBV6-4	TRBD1	CASMYHGGTGGAVSNEKLFF	TGTGCCAGCATGTATCATGGAGGGACAGGGGGCGCAGTCTCTAATGAAAAACTGTTTTTT
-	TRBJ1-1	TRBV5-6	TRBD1	CASSHTGVNTEAFF	TGTGCCAGCAGCCACACAGGGGTTAACACTGAAGCTTTCTTT
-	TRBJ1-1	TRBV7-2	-	CASSQPGGGEAFF	TGTGCCAGCAGCCAACCGGGGGGCGGTGAAGCTTTCTTT
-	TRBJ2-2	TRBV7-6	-	CASSLGPSQYKNTGELFF	TGTGCCAGCAGCTTAGGTCCTAGCCAATATAAGAACACCGGGGAGCTGTTTTTT
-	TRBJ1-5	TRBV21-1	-	CASSCRDRSYQPQHF	TGTGCCAGCAGCTGCCGGGACAGGTCATATCAGCCCCAGCATTTT
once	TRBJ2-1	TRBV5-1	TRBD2	CASSPASGPNNEQFF	TGCGCCAGCAGCCCGGCTAGCGGGCCAAACAATGAGCAGTTCTTC
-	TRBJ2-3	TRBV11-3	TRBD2	CASSPSGAAWGADTQYF	TGTGCCAGCAGCCCGAGCGGGGCAGCGTGGGGTGCAGATACGCAGTATTTT
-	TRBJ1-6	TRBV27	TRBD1	CASSKTGPNSPLHF	TGTGCCAGCAGTAAGACAGGGCCCAATTCACCCCTCCACTTT
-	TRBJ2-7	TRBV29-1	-	CSARTGTYEQYF	TGCAGCGCCCGGACTGGAACCTACGAGCAGTACTTC
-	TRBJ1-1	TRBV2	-	CASRLNRDAEAFF	TGTGCCAGCAGACTCAACAGGGACGCTGAAGCTTTCTTT
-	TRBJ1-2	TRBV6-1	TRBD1	CASSETGPTHGYTF	TGTGCCAGCAGTGAGACAGGGCCCACCCACGGCTACACCTTC
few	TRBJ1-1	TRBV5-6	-	CASSLVEGVGTEAFF	TGTGCCAGCAGCTTGGTGGAGGGCGTGGGCACTGAAGCTTTCTTT
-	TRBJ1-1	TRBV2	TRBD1	CASKMTGGTEAFF	TGTGCCAGCAAAATGACAGGGGGCACTGAAGCTTTCTTT
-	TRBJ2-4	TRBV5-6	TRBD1	CASSSGTGALAKNIQYF	TGTGCCAGCAGCTCCGGGACAGGGGCACTAGCCAAAAACATTCAGTACTTC
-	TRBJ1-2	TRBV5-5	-	CASSLDTNYGYTF	TGTGCCAGCAGCTTGGACACTAACTATGGCTACACCTTC
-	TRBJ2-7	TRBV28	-	CASSPGGALYEQYF	TGTGCCAGCAGTCCTGGGGGGGCCTTGTACGAGCAGTACTTC
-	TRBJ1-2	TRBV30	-	CAWIYQWVGQPSYTF	TGTGCCTGGATCTACCAGTGGGTGGGGCAGCCCTCCTACACCTTC
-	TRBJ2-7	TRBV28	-	CASSLWGEGHEQYF	TGTGCCAGCAGTTTATGGGGTGAGGGTCACGAGCAGTACTTC
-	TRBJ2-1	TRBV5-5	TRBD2	CASSLLTSGVNEQFF	TGTGCCAGCAGCTTGTTGACTAGCGGGGTTAATGAGCAGTTCTTC
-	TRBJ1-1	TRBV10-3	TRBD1	CAIREGQGNTEAFF	TGTGCCATCAGAGAAGGACAGGGGAACACTGAAGCTTTCTTT
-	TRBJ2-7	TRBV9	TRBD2	CASSATSGGAYEQYF	TGTGCCAGCAGCGCGACTAGCGGGGGGGCCTACGAGCAGTACTTC
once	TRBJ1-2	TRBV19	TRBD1	CASSRQGYGYTF	TGTGCCAGTAGTCGACAGGGCTATGGCTACACCTTC
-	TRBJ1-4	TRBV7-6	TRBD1	CASSLAGGMEKLFF	TGTGCCAGCAGCTTAGCAGGGGGCATGGAAAAACTGTTTTTT
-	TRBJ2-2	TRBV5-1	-	CASSFPGVSGELFF	TGCGCCAGCAGCTTCCCGGGGGTCTCCGGGGAGCTGTTTTTT
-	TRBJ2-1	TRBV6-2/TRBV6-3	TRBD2	CASSYERGVNNEQFF	TGTGCCAGCAGTTACGAGCGGGGGGTCAACAATGAGCAGTTCTTC
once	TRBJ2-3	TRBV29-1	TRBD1	CSAHLGQRTDTQYF	TGCAGCGCACACCTGGGACAGAGAACAGATACGCAGTATTTT
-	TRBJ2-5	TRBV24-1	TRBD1	CATSDTRQGRGTQYF	TGTGCCACCAGTGATACACGACAGGGCCGAGGGACCCAGTACTTC
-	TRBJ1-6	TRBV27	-	CASSFRGNSPLHF	TGTGCCAGCAGTTTCCGGGGGAATTCACCCCTCCACTTT
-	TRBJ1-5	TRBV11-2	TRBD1	CASSLGFQGAGSNQPQHF	TGTGCCAGCAGCTTAGGATTTCAGGGGGCGGGTAGCAATCAGCCCCAGCATTTT
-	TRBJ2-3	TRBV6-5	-	CASSYDAGRPDTQYF	TGTGCCAGCAGTTATGACGCGGGTCGTCCAGATACGCAGTATTTT
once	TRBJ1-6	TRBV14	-	CASSPKGQLFSPLHF	TGTGCCAGCAGCCCTAAAGGACAGCTGTTTTCACCCCTCCACTTT
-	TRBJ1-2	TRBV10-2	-	CASSERTGPNYGYTF	TGCGCCAGCAGTGAGCGCACAGGGCCTAACTATGGCTACACCTTC
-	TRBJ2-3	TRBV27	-	CASRSVDTQYF	TGTGCCAGCCGCAGTGTTGATACGCAGTATTTT
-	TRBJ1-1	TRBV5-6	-	CASCGHLNTEAFF	TGTGCCAGCTGCGGACATTTGAACACTGAAGCTTTCTTT
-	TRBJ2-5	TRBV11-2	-	CASSLGFRETQYF	TGTGCCAGCAGCCTAGGATTTCGGGAGACCCAGTACTTC
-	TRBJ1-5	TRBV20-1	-	CSASKGLNNNQPQHF	TGCAGTGCTAGTAAGGGACTCAATAACAATCAGCCCCAGCATTTT
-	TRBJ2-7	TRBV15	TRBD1	CATSRQTGFTSEQYF	TGTGCCACCAGCAGACAGACAGGGTTTACTAGCGAGCAGTACTTC
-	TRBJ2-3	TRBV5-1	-	CASMVQRSTDTQYF	TGCGCCAGCATGGTCCAGCGGAGCACAGATACGCAGTATTTT
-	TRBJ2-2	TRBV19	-	CASKGVTGELFF	TGTGCCAGTAAGGGGGTTACCGGGGAGCTGTTTTTT
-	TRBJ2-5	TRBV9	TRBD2	CASSVVPSGVGETQYF	TGTGCCAGCAGCGTAGTCCCTAGCGGGGTGGGAGAGACCCAGTACTTC
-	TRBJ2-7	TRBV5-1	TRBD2	CASSLYIARAGVAYEQYF	TGCGCCAGCAGCTTGTATATTGCGAGAGCGGGGGTGGCCTACGAGCAGTACTTC
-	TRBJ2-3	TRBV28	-	CASSLETGRAFVTQYF	TGTGCCAGCAGTTTAGAGACCGGCAGGGCTTTTGTTACGCAGTATTTT
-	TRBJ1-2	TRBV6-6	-	CASSPQGIQPYGYTF	TGTGCCAGCAGTCCACAGGGAATCCAGCCCTATGGCTACACCTTC
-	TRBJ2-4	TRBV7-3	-	CASSQTAGMQYF	TGTGCCAGCAGCCAAACAGCCGGAATGCAGTACTTC
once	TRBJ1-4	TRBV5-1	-	CASRKQGGGEKLFF	TGCGCCAGCAGAAAACAAGGGGGTGGTGAAAAACTGTTTTTT
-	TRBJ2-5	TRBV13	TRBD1	CASSLAGQGETQYF	TGTGCCAGCAGCTTAGCGGGACAGGGGGAGACCCAGTACTTC
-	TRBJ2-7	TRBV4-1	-	CASSQEEGAYEQYF	TGCGCCAGCAGCCAAGAGGAGGGAGCGTACGAGCAGTACTTC
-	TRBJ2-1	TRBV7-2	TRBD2	CASSPGAGGVPYNEQFF	TGTGCCAGCAGCCCCGGCGCCGGGGGGGTCCCCTACAATGAGCAGTTCTTC
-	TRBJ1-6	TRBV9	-	CASSTEGGVYNSPLHF	TGTGCCAGCAGCACAGAGGGAGGGGTCTATAATTCACCCCTCCACTTT
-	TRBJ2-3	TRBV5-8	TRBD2	CASSVSGGADTQYF	TGTGCCAGCAGCGTTTCCGGGGGGGCAGATACGCAGTATTTT